The rows below give T cell receptor beta chains drawn from one sample of a study of blood T cells in healthy people across ages. TCRdb ran MiXCR on the 5' RACE reads and lists one entry per CDR3 protein. The sample includes about 630,000 distinct CDR3 sequences, 20% to 25% of them seen just once. Input material: blood. The source of these receptors is a man in his sixties or seventies in good health. Each CDR3 is given with its conserved first and last residue. The order of the fields is D gene, clone size, V gene, J gene, CDR3 protein, CDR3 DNA. The D gene is left open where the match is weak. For some rows the clone size is stated as once, few or many, or as a class when expanded; others skip it.

d_gene: TRBD1
abundance: few
v_gene: TRBV5-1
j_gene: TRBJ1-4
CDR3aa: CASSLEGTGQGGKLFF
CDR3nt: TGCGCCAGCAGCTTGGAGGGAACTGGACAGGGAGGAAAACTGTTTTTT

d_gene: TRBD1
abundance: few
v_gene: TRBV6-5
j_gene: TRBJ2-2
CDR3aa: CASRPVGQGDTGELFF
CDR3nt: TGTGCCAGCAGACCAGTGGGACAGGGGGACACCGGGGAGCTGTTTTTT

d_gene: -
abundance: many
v_gene: TRBV28
j_gene: TRBJ1-5
CDR3aa: CASSLWQGDWQPQHF
CDR3nt: TGTGCCAGCAGTTTATGGCAGGGAGACTGGCAGCCCCAGCATTTT

d_gene: TRBD1
abundance: -
v_gene: TRBV29-1
j_gene: TRBJ2-3
CDR3aa: CSVDSGQADTQYF
CDR3nt: TGCAGCGTAGACTCCGGACAGGCAGATACGCAGTATTTT

d_gene: TRBD1
abundance: -
v_gene: TRBV6-5
j_gene: TRBJ2-1
CDR3aa: CASSYSPRTGMGEQFF
CDR3nt: TGTGCCAGCAGTTACTCACCAAGGACAGGAATGGGTGAGCAGTTCTTC

d_gene: TRBD1
abundance: few
v_gene: TRBV5-1
j_gene: TRBJ1-1
CDR3aa: CASSPGQGGRTEAFF
CDR3nt: TGCGCCAGCAGCCCTGGACAGGGGGGGAGAACTGAAGCTTTCTTT

d_gene: -
abundance: -
v_gene: TRBV2
j_gene: TRBJ1-5
CDR3aa: CASSVGGSQPQHF
CDR3nt: TGTGCCAGCAGTGTTGGGGGAAGCCAGCCCCAGCATTTT

d_gene: TRBD1
abundance: -
v_gene: TRBV12-3/TRBV12-4
j_gene: TRBJ1-2
CDR3aa: CASSLDSRGYGYTF
CDR3nt: TGTGCCAGCAGTTTAGACTCCAGGGGGTATGGCTACACCTTC

d_gene: TRBD1
abundance: few
v_gene: TRBV7-9
j_gene: TRBJ2-3
CDR3aa: CASSLGDRGQTDTQYF
CDR3nt: TGTGCCAGCAGCTTAGGAGACAGGGGGCAGACAGATACGCAGTATTTT

d_gene: -
abundance: -
v_gene: TRBV5-1
j_gene: TRBJ2-5
CDR3aa: CASSLVTGIETQYF
CDR3nt: TGCGCCAGCAGCTTGGTTACGGGGATCGAGACCCAGTACTTC

d_gene: -
abundance: few
v_gene: TRBV5-6
j_gene: TRBJ1-1
CDR3aa: CASSLAGTYTEAFF
CDR3nt: TGTGCCAGCAGCTTGGCCGGCACTTACACTGAAGCTTTCTTT

d_gene: TRBD1
abundance: many
v_gene: TRBV28
j_gene: TRBJ2-5
CDR3aa: CASRGTGQETQYF
CDR3nt: TGTGCCAGCAGAGGGACAGGACAAGAGACCCAGTACTTC

d_gene: -
abundance: -
v_gene: TRBV28
j_gene: TRBJ1-1
CDR3aa: CATNIAGLDREAFF
CDR3nt: TGTGCCACCAACATAGCCGGTCTCGACCGTGAAGCTTTCTTT

d_gene: -
abundance: -
v_gene: TRBV5-1
j_gene: TRBJ2-7
CDR3aa: CASSLVGAGKEQYF
CDR3nt: TGCGCCAGCAGCTTGGTTGGGGCAGGGAAAGAGCAGTACTTC

d_gene: -
abundance: -
v_gene: TRBV6-1
j_gene: TRBJ1-2
CDR3aa: CASSEPGRGSYGYTF
CDR3nt: TGTGCCAGCAGTGAGCCCGGAAGGGGTAGCTATGGCTACACCTTC

d_gene: -
abundance: -
v_gene: TRBV7-3
j_gene: TRBJ2-1
CDR3aa: CASSLNSKYWYCEQFF
CDR3nt: TGTGCCAGCAGCTTAAATAGTAAGTACTGGTATTGTGAGCAGTTCTTC

d_gene: -
abundance: few
v_gene: TRBV4-1
j_gene: TRBJ2-7
CDR3aa: CASNQGLLTYEQYF
CDR3nt: TGCGCCAGCAACCAAGGACTGTTAACCTACGAGCAGTACTTC

d_gene: -
abundance: many
v_gene: TRBV5-1
j_gene: TRBJ2-2
CDR3aa: CASTPLGRGYGELFF
CDR3nt: TGCGCCAGCACCCCCCTTGGTCGAGGCTACGGGGAGCTGTTTTTT

d_gene: -
abundance: -
v_gene: TRBV9
j_gene: TRBJ2-3
CDR3aa: CASSVRTSGTQYF
CDR3nt: TGTGCCAGCAGCGTCCGGACCTCCGGTACGCAGTATTTT

d_gene: -
abundance: -
v_gene: TRBV6-6
j_gene: TRBJ2-3
CDR3aa: CASSQTATQYF
CDR3nt: TGTGCCAGCAGTCAGACCGCCACGCAGTATTTT

d_gene: -
abundance: -
v_gene: TRBV20-1
j_gene: TRBJ2-2
CDR3aa: CSASFREHTGELFF
CDR3nt: TGCAGTGCTAGCTTCCGGGAACACACCGGGGAGCTGTTTTTT

d_gene: -
abundance: many
v_gene: TRBV6-2/TRBV6-3
j_gene: TRBJ2-5
CDR3aa: CASSSTSRQTQYF
CDR3nt: TGTGCCAGCAGTTCGACTAGTCGGCAGACCCAGTACTTC

d_gene: TRBD1
abundance: few
v_gene: TRBV15
j_gene: TRBJ2-1
CDR3aa: CATSRGQGRHNEQFF
CDR3nt: TGTGCCACCAGCAGGGGACAGGGGCGACACAATGAGCAGTTCTTC

d_gene: TRBD1
abundance: few
v_gene: TRBV27
j_gene: TRBJ1-2
CDR3aa: CASSNGQGGAGYTF
CDR3nt: TGTGCCAGCAGTAACGGACAGGGCGGGGCTGGCTACACCTTC

d_gene: TRBD2
abundance: few
v_gene: TRBV10-3
j_gene: TRBJ2-7
CDR3aa: CAISGGTSGYEQYF
CDR3nt: TGTGCCATCAGTGGGGGGACTAGCGGCTACGAGCAGTACTTC

d_gene: -
abundance: -
v_gene: TRBV2
j_gene: TRBJ2-7
CDR3aa: CASKSLSGPSYEQYF
CDR3nt: TGTGCCAGCAAGTCCTTGAGCGGACCCTCCTACGAGCAGTACTTC

d_gene: -
abundance: few
v_gene: TRBV4-2
j_gene: TRBJ2-5
CDR3aa: CASSQEATGETQYF
CDR3nt: TGTGCCAGCAGCCAAGAGGCTACGGGAGAGACCCAGTACTTC

d_gene: -
abundance: -
v_gene: TRBV6-6
j_gene: TRBJ2-7
CDR3aa: CASSYRPDKNYEQHF
CDR3nt: TGTGCCAGCAGTTACCGACCGGACAAGAACTACGAGCAGCACTTC

d_gene: TRBD1
abundance: few
v_gene: TRBV7-9
j_gene: TRBJ2-5
CDR3aa: CASSAGQGYQETQYF
CDR3nt: TGTGCCAGCAGCGCGGGACAGGGGTACCAAGAGACCCAGTACTTC

d_gene: TRBD1
abundance: -
v_gene: TRBV6-2/TRBV6-3
j_gene: TRBJ1-2
CDR3aa: CASSYRGQNYGYTF
CDR3nt: TGTGCCAGCAGTTACCGGGGACAGAACTATGGCTACACCTTC

d_gene: -
abundance: -
v_gene: TRBV20-1
j_gene: TRBJ2-1
CDR3aa: CSARGPSPGGNEQFF
CDR3nt: TGCAGTGCTAGAGGGCCGTCGCCAGGAGGCAATGAGCAGTTCTTC

d_gene: -
abundance: -
v_gene: TRBV18
j_gene: TRBJ2-5
CDR3aa: CASSPGRADQETQYF
CDR3nt: TGTGCCAGCTCACCGGGGCGGGCGGACCAAGAGACCCAGTACTTC

d_gene: TRBD1
abundance: -
v_gene: TRBV29-1
j_gene: TRBJ1-2
CDR3aa: CSASTGGADHTF
CDR3nt: TGCAGCGCCTCGACAGGGGGCGCTGACCACACCTTC

d_gene: -
abundance: -
v_gene: TRBV18
j_gene: TRBJ2-1
CDR3aa: CASSNYKDRGHNEQFF
CDR3nt: TGTGCCAGCTCAAATTATAAAGACCGGGGGCACAATGAGCAGTTCTTC

d_gene: TRBD2
abundance: -
v_gene: TRBV7-2
j_gene: TRBJ2-2
CDR3aa: CASSYQAGGNTGELFF
CDR3nt: TGTGCCAGCAGCTATCAAGCGGGAGGGAACACCGGGGAGCTGTTTTTT

d_gene: -
abundance: -
v_gene: TRBV7-9
j_gene: TRBJ1-2
CDR3aa: CASSLQTGLRGYTF
CDR3nt: TGTGCCAGCAGCCTCCAAACAGGGCTCCGAGGCTACACCTTC

d_gene: TRBD2
abundance: -
v_gene: TRBV11-2
j_gene: TRBJ2-5
CDR3aa: CASSLDYRGLAKTQYF
CDR3nt: TGTGCCAGCAGCTTAGATTATCGGGGACTAGCGAAGACCCAGTACTTC

d_gene: -
abundance: few
v_gene: TRBV18
j_gene: TRBJ2-1
CDR3aa: CASTQGHWYNEQFF
CDR3nt: TGTGCCAGCACGCAGGGCCACTGGTACAATGAGCAGTTCTTC

d_gene: -
abundance: few
v_gene: TRBV7-2
j_gene: TRBJ2-4
CDR3aa: CASSAAGYANIQYF
CDR3nt: TGTGCCAGCAGCGCCGCGGGTTATGCGAACATTCAGTACTTC

d_gene: -
abundance: few
v_gene: TRBV28
j_gene: TRBJ1-2
CDR3aa: CASVDGRYGYTF
CDR3nt: TGTGCCAGCGTTGACGGACGCTATGGCTACACCTTC

d_gene: -
abundance: few
v_gene: TRBV20-1
j_gene: TRBJ1-4
CDR3aa: CSAQVAGKQEKLFF
CDR3nt: TGCAGTGCCCAAGTGGCGGGGAAGCAAGAAAAACTGTTTTTT

d_gene: -
abundance: many
v_gene: TRBV5-1
j_gene: TRBJ2-5
CDR3aa: CASRPRGGVFF
CDR3nt: TGCGCCAGCAGGCCCCGAGGAGGTGTTTTCTTC

d_gene: -
abundance: few
v_gene: TRBV13
j_gene: TRBJ2-7
CDR3aa: CASSASTTSPGEQYF
CDR3nt: TGTGCCAGCAGCGCCTCAACCACTAGCCCGGGCGAGCAGTACTTC